This TCR beta chain was observed in a study of CD8+CD57+ T cells in acquired aplastic anemia. Turning to the study itself: Reads per healthy sample averaged about 9.8 million (CD4+) and about 12 million (CD8+). Study findings and constraints: Sharing between patients and controls was observed for twenty-nine CD8+ CDR3 sequences. Patients and controls were not found to differ significantly in CD8+ Simpson's diversity.

This clonotype occurred many times. Its antigen is not identified. The CDR3 spans 17 residues. V was clipped by 4 bases and J by 0 bases; unmatched bases: 9. The germline CDR1 and CDR2 sequences are LNHDA and SQIVND (reference sequence). Genomic DNA, the template, was used for profiling of the TCR beta VDJ and CDR3. TCRdb reprocessed the reads via MiXCR and lists one record per CDR3 protein. Of some 240,000 distinct CDR3 sequences listed, 30% to 40% are singletons. The V and J genes are TRBV19 and TRBJ1-3; 7 bases agree with TRBD1. This sequence originates from a human donor in good health, serving as a control. Sequenced material: sorted CD4+, CD8+, or CD8+CD57+ T cells (not recorded which) from PBMCs. For the CDR3, the DNA is TGTGCCAGTAGTAAGATGGGACAGCCCCGCTCTGGAAACACCATATATTTT. As protein: CASSKMGQPRSGNTIYF.